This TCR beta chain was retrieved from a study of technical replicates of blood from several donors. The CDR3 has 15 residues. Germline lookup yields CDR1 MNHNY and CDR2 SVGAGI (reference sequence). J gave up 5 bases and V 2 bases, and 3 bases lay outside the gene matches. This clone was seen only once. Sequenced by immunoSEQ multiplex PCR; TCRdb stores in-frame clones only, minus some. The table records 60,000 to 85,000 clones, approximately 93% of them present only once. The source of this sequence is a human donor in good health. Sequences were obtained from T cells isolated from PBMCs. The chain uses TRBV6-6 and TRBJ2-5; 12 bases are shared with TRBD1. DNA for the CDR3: TGTGCCAGCAGTTACGGGACAGGGGGCCGGGAGACCCAGTACTTC. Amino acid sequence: CASSYGTGGRETQYF.